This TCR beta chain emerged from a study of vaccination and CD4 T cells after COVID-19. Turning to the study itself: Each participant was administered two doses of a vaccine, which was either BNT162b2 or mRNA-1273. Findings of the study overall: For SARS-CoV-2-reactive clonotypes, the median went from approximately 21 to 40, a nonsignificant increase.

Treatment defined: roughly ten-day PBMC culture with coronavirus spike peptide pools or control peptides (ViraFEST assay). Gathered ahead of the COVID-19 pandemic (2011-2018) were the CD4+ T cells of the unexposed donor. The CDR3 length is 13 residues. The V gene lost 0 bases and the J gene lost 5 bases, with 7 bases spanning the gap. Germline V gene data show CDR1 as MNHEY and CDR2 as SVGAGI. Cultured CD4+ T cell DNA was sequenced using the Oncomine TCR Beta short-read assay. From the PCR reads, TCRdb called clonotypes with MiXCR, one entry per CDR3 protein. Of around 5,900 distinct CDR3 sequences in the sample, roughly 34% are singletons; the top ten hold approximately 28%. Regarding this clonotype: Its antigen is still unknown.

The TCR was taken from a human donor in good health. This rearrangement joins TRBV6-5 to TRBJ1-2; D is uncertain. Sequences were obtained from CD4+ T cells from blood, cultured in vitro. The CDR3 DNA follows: TGTGCCAGCAGTTACTCCCCAGAATATGGCTACACCTTC. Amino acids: CASSYSPEYGYTF.